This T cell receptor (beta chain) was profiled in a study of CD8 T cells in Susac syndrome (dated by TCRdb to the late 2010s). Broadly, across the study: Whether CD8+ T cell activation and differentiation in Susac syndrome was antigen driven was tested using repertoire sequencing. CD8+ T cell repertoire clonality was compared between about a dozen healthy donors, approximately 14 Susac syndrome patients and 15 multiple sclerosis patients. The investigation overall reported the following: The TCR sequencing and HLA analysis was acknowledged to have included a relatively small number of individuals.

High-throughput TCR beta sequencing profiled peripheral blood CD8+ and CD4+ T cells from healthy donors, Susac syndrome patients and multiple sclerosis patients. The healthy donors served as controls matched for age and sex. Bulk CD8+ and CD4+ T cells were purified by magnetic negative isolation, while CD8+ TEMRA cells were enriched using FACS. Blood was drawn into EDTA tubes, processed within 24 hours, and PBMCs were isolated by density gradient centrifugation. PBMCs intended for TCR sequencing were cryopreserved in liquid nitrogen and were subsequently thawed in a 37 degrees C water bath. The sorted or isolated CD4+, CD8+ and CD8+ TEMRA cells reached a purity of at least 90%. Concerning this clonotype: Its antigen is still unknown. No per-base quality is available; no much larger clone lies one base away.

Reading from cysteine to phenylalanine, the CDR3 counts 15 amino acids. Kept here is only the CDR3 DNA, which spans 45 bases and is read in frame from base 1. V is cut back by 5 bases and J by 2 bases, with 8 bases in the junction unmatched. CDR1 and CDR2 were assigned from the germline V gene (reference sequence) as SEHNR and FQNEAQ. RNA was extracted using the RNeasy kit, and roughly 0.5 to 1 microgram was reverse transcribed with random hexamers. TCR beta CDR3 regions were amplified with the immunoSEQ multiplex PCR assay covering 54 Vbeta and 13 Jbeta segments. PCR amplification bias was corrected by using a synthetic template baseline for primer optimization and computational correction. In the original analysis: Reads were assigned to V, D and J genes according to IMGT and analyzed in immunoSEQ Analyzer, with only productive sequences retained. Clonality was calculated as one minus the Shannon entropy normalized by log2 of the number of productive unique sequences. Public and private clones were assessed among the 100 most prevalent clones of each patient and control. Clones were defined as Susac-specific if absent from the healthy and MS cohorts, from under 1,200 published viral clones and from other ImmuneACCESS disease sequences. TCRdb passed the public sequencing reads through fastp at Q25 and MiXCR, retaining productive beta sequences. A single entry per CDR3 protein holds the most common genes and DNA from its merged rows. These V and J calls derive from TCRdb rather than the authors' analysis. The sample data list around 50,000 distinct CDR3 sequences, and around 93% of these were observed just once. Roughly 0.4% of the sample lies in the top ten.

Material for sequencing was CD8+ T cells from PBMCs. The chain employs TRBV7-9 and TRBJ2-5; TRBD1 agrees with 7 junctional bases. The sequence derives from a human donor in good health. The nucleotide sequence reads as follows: TGTGCCAGCAGCCCTCGGGACAGAGCACAAGAGACCCAGTACTTC. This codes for CASSPRDRAQETQYF.